The rows below give T cell receptor beta chains drawn from one sample of a study of cytotoxic CD8 clonotypes in ibrutinib-treated CLL. Clones were read by immunoSEQ multiplex PCR, and TCRdb kept only the in-frame ones, dropping some. The sample lists about 140,000 clones, more than 85% occurring once. The material was PBMCs, obtained after 12 months of ibrutinib treatment. The receptors shown here come from a human donor with chronic lymphocytic leukemia. CDR3s include the opening cysteine and the closing phenylalanine or tryptophan. D genes are given only for firm matches. Clone sizes are given selectively: once, few, many, or a class where the clone is expanded.

D: -
J: TRBJ1-5
size: once
V: TRBV7-2
DNA: TGTGCCAGCAGCTTAGTCCTAGGGACTCAGCCCCAGCATTTT
CDR3: CASSLVLGTQPQHF

D: TRBD1
J: TRBJ2-7
size: -
V: TRBV28
DNA: TGTGCCAGCAGTTTTTCCACAGGGGTATACGAGCAGTACTTC
CDR3: CASSFSTGVYEQYF

D: TRBD2
J: TRBJ2-1
size: -
V: TRBV29-1
DNA: TGCAGCGTTGAACTAGCGGGATATCTCTCAAGCTCCTACAATGAGCAGTTCTTC
CDR3: CSVELAGYLSSSYNEQFF

D: TRBD1
J: TRBJ1-4
size: -
V: TRBV29-1
DNA: TGCAGCGCTGGACTGGGACAGGGGGAAAAACTGTTTTTT
CDR3: CSAGLGQGEKLFF

D: TRBD1
J: TRBJ2-2
size: -
V: TRBV5-4
DNA: TGTGCCAGCAGCCCAGGGGGCGCAAGGTCCGGGGAGCTGTTTTTT
CDR3: CASSPGGARSGELFF

D: -
J: TRBJ2-1
size: -
V: TRBV1
DNA: TGCACCAGCAGCGACCCACCCGCCTTAGCGGGTAGCTCCTACAATGAGCAGTTCTTC
CDR3: CTSSDPPALAGSSYNEQFF

D: TRBD2
J: TRBJ2-3
size: -
V: TRBV4-1
DNA: TGCGCCAGCAGCCAAGAGGGCGCGGGAGGGCCGGATACGCAGTATTTT
CDR3: CASSQEGAGGPDTQYF

D: -
J: TRBJ2-2
size: -
V: TRBV27
DNA: TGTGCCAGCAGTGGGTCACTTAACACCGGGGAGCTGTTTTTT
CDR3: CASSGSLNTGELFF

D: -
J: TRBJ2-6
size: -
V: TRBV5-1
DNA: TGCGCCAGCAGCTTGGAAGTAGGAGGGGTGGGCGGTGGGGCCAACGTCCTGACTTTC
CDR3: CASSLEVGGVGGGANVLTF

D: -
J: TRBJ2-7
size: -
V: TRBV7-2
DNA: TGTGCCAGCAGCCCTATCACTTACGAGCAGTACTTC
CDR3: CASSPITYEQYF

D: TRBD1
J: TRBJ1-1
size: -
V: TRBV7-3
DNA: TGTGCCAGCAGCTTAGAAGGGGGCAACACTGAAGCTTTCTTT
CDR3: CASSLEGGNTEAFF

D: TRBD2
J: TRBJ2-7
size: -
V: TRBV6-4
DNA: TGTGCCAGCAGGGGCCCTAGAAGCGGGGGACTTTTTTCCTACGAGCAGTACTTC
CDR3: CASRGPRSGGLFSYEQYF

D: -
J: TRBJ2-7
size: -
V: TRBV11-2
DNA: TGTGCCAGCAGCCCACCCCCAAGGGAGCCCTCCTACGAGCAGTACTTC
CDR3: CASSPPPREPSYEQYF